This T cell receptor beta chain derives from a study of T cells in Graves' hyperthyroidism and ophthalmopathy. The study's findings and limits: Stable hyperthyroidism was separated from ophthalmopathy by a model based on 13 V-J features. Onset of ophthalmopathy came a median roughly 6 months after the model predicted it.

Germline V gene sequence: CDR1 SGHDN, CDR2 FVKESK. V was cut by 1 base and J by 2 bases, with 14 bases left in between. The CDR3 runs to 16 residues. RNA transcripts provided the source from which TCR beta CDR3 regions were amplified. HTBI primers were the set used in a first-round RT-PCR of the TCR CDR3. TCRdb reprocessed the multiplex PCR reads via MiXCR and lists one record per CDR3 protein. The data contain 600,000 to 800,000 distinct CDR3 sequences, 30% to 40% of them singletons. Absence of ophthalmopathy progression within 18 months defined stable Graves' hyperthyroidism. Patients showing uncontrolled infection, other autoimmune disease, pregnancy or lactation were ineligible. In its sample, this clonotype was seen many times. What it binds is not known.

This sequence joins TRBV14 and TRBJ2-5, with D possibly matching TRBD2 (6 bases). Sequenced sample: blood. This clonotype was sampled from a woman between 40 and 50 years old with Graves' hyperthyroidism. The CDR3 protein is CASSQGNSGLQETQYF. The CDR3, as DNA: TGTGCCAGCAGCCAAGGAAATAGCGGCTTGCAAGAGACCCAGTACTTC.